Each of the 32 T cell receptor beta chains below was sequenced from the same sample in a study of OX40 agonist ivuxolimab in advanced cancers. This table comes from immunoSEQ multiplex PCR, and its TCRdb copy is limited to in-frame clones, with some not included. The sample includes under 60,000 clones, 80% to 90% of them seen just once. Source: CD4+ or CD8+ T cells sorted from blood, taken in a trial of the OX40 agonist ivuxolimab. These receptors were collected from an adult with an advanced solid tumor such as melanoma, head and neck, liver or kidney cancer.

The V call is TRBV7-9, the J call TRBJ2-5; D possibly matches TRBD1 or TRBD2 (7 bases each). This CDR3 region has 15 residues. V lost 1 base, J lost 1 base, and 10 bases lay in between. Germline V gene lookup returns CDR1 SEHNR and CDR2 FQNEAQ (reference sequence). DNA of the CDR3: TGTGCCAGCAGCTTAGTCAGGGGGGGCCAAGAGACCCAGTACTTC. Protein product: CASSLVRGGQETQYF.

CDR3 DNA sequence: TGTGCCAGCAGTCCGGGCCGGCCGAAAAGGACCCAGTACTTC. Its translation is CASSPGRPKRTQYF. The chain joins TRBV7-8 to TRBJ2-5; D is uncertain. The V end was cut by 6 bases, the J end by 7 bases, with 18 bases between. The germline V gene has CDR1 SGHVS and CDR2 FQNEAQ. This CDR3 comprises 14 residues.

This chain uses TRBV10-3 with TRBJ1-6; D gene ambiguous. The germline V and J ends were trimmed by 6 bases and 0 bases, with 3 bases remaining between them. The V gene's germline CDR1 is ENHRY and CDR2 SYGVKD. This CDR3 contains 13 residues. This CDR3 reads CAISGSYNSPLHF. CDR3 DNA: TGTGCCATCAGCGGCTCCTATAATTCACCCCTCCACTTT.

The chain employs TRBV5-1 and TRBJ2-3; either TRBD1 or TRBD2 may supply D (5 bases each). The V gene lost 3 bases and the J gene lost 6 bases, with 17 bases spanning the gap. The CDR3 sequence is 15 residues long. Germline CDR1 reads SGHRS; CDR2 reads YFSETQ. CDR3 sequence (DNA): TGCGCCAGCAGCTCCTTTGTGATAGGGACGGATACGCAGTATTTT. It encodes CASSSFVIGTDTQYF.

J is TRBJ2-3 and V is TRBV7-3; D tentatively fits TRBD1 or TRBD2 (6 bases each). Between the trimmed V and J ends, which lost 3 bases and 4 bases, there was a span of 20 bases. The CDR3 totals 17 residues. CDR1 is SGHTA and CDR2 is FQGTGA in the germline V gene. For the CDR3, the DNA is TGTGCCAGCAGCTTCTCACCCCGGGGGCTGATCGCAGATACGCAGTATTTT. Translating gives CASSFSPRGLIADTQYF.

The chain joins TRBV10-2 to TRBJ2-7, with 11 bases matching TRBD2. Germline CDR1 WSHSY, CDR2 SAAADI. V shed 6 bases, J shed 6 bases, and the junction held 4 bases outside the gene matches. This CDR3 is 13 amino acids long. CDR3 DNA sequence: TGCGCCAGCAGAGTAGCGGGAGGGGGCGAGCAGTACTTC. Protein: CASRVAGGGEQYF.

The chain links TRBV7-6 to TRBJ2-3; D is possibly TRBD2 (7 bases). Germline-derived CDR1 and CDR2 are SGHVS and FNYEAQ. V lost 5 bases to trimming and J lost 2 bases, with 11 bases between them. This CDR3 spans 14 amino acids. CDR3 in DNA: TGTGCCAGCAGCCCGGGGGGCCCCACAGATACGCAGTATTTT. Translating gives CASSPGGPTDTQYF.

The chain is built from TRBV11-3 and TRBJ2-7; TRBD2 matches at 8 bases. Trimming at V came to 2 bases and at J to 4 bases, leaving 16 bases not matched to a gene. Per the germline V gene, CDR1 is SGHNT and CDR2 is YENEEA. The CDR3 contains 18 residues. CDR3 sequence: CASSLLSPTSGGSYEQYF. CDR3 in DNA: TGTGCCAGCAGCTTACTATCACCAACTAGCGGAGGCTCTTACGAGCAGTACTTC.

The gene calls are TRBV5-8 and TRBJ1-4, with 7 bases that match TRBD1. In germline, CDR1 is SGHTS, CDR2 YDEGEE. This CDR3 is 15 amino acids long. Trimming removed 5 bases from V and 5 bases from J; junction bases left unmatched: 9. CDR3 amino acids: CASSWYRGINEKLFF. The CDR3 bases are TGTGCCAGCAGTTGGTACAGGGGTATAAATGAAAAACTGTTTTTT.

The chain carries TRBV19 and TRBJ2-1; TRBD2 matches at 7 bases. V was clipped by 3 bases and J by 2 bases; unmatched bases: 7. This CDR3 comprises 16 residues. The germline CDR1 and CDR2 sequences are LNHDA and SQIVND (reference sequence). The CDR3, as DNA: TGTGCCAGTAGTATTATGGGCGGGAGTACCTACAATGAGCAGTTCTTC. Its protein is CASSIMGGSTYNEQFF.

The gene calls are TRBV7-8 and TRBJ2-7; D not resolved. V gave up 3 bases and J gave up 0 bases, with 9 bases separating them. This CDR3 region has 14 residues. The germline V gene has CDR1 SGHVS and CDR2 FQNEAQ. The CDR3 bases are TGTGCCAGCAGCTTCGCGGATAGCTCCTACGAGCAGTACTTC. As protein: CASSFADSSYEQYF.

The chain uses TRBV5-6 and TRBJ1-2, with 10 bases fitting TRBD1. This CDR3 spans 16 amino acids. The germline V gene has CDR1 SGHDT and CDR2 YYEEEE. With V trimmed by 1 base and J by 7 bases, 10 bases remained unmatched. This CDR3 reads CASSLYTGTGEFGYTF. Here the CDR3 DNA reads TGTGCCAGCAGCTTGTATACCGGGACAGGGGAATTTGGCTACACCTTC. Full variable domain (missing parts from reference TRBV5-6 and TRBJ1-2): DAGVTQSPTHLIKTRGQQVTLRCSPKSGHDTVSWYQQALGQGPQFIFQYYEEEERQRGNFPDRFSGHQFPNYSSELNVNALLLGDSALYLCASSLYTGTGEFGYTFGSGTRLTVV.

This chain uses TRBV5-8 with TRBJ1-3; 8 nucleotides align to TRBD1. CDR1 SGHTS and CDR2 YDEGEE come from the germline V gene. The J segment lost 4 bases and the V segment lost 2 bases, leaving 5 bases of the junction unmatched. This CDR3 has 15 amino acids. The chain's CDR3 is CASSLPTGAGNTIYF. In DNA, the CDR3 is TGTGCCAGCAGCTTACCGACAGGGGCGGGAAACACCATATATTTT.

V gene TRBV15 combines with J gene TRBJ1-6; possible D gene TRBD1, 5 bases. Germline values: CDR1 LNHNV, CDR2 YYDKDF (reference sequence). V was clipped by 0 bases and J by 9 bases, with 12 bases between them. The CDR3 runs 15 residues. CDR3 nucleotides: TGTGCCACCAGCAGAGATCGGGGGGTGAGTTCACCCCTCCACTTT. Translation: CATSRDRGVSSPLHF. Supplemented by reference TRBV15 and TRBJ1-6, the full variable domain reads DAMVIQNPRYQVTQFGKPVTLSCSQTLNHNVMYWYQQKSSQAPKLLFHYYDKDFNNEADTPDNFQSRRPNTSFCFLDIRSPGLGDTAMYLCATSRDRGVSSPLHFGNGTRLTVT.

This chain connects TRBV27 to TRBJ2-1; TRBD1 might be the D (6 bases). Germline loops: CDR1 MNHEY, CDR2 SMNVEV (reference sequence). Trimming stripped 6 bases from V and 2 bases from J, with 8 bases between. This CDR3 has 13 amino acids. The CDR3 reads CASRRQAYNEQFF. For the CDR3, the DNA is TGTGCCAGCAGGCGACAGGCCTACAATGAGCAGTTCTTC.

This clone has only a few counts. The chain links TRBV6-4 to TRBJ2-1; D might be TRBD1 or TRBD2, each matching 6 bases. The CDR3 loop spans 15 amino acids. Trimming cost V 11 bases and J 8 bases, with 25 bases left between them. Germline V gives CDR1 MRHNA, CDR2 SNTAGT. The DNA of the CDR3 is TGTGCCCCTTGGGGGGACATGGGGAAAGGGGATGAGCAGTTCTTC. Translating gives CAPWGDMGKGDEQFF.

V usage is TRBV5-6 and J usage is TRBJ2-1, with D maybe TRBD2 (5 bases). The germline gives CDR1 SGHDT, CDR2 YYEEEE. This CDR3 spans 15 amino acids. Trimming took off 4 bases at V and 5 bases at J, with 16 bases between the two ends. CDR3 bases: TGTGCCAGCAGCCCCTACTCTAGCATCGACAATGAGCAGTTCTTC. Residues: CASSPYSSIDNEQFF.

The CDR3 region is CASSPGLAGGEDTQYF. The CDR3 DNA is TGTGCCAGCAGCCCAGGACTAGCGGGAGGCGAAGATACGCAGTATTTT. The chain carries TRBV5-4 and TRBJ2-3; 14 positions agree with TRBD2. V gave up 4 bases and J gave up 5 bases; unmatched junction bases: 6. Germline V lookup: CDR1 SGHNT, CDR2 YYREEE (reference sequence). The CDR3 consists of 16 residues.

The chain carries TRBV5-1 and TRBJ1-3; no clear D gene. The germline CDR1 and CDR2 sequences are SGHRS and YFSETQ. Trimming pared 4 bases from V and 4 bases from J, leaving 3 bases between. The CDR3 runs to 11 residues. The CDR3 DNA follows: TGCGCCAGCAGCGAGGGAAACACCATATATTTT. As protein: CASSEGNTIYF.

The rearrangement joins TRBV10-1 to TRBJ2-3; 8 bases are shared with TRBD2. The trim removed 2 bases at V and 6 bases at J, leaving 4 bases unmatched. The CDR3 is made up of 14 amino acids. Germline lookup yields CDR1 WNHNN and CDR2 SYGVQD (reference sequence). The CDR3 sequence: CASSESGRSDTQYF. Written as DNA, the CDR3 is TGCGCCAGCAGTGAGAGCGGGAGATCCGATACGCAGTATTTT.

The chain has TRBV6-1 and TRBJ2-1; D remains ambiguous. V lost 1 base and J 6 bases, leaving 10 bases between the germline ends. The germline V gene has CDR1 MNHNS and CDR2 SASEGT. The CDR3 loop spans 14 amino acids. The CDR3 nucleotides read TGTGCCAGCAGTGAAGAACCCCGTTCCAATGAGCAGTTCTTC. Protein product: CASSEEPRSNEQFF.

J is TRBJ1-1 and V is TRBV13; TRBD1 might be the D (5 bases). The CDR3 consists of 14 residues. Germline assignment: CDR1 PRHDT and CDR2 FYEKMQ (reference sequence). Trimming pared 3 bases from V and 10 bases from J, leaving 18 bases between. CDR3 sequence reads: CASSFRGGTFGAFF. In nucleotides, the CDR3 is TGTGCCAGCAGCTTCCGAGGCGGGACCTTCGGAGCTTTCTTT.

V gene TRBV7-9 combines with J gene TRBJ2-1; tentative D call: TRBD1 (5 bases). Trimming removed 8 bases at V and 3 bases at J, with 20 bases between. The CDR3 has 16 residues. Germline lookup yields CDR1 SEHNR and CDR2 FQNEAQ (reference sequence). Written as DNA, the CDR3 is TGTGCCAGCGGCCGATCGGACACCTCTATCTACAATGAGCAGTTCTTC. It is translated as CASGRSDTSIYNEQFF.

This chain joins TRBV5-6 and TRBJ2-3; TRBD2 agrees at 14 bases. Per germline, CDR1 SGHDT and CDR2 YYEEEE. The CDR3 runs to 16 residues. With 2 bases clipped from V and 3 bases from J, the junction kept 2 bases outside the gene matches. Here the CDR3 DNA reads TGTGCCAGCAGCTTCTGGACTAGCGGGGGGACAGATACGCAGTATTTT. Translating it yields CASSFWTSGGTDTQYF.

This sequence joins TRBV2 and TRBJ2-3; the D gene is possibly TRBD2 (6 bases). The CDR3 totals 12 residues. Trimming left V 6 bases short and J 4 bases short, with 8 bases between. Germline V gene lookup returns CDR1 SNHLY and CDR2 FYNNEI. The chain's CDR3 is CASSGTADTQYF. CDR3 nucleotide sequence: TGTGCCAGCAGCGGGACTGCAGATACGCAGTATTTT.

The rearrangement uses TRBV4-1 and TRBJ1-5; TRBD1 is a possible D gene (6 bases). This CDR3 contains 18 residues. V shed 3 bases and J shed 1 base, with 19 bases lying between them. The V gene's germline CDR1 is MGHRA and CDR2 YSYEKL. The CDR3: CASSQFLQGRRSNQPQHF. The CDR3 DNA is TGCGCCAGCAGCCAGTTCCTTCAGGGGCGGAGAAGCAATCAGCCCCAGCATTTT.

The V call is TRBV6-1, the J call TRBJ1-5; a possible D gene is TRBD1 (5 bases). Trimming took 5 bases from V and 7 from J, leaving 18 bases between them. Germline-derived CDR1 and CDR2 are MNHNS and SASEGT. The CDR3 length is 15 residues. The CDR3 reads CASSFFRGEGQPQHF. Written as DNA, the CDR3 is TGTGCCAGCAGTTTTTTCCGGGGCGAAGGACAGCCCCAGCATTTT.

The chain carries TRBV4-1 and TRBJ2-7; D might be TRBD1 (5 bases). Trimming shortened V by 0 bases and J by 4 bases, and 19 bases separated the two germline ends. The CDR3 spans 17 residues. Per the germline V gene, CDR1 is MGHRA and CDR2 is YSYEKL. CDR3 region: CASSQDPKGSGKYEQYF. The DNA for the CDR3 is TGCGCCAGCAGCCAAGACCCCAAGGGTTCAGGGAAGTACGAGCAGTACTTC.

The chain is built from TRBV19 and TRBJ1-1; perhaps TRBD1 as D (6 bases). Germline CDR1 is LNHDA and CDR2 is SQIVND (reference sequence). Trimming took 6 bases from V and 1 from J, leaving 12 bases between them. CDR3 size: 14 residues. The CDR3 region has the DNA TGTGCCAGTAGAACGGACAGCCCGAACACTGAAGCTTTCTTT. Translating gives CASRTDSPNTEAFF. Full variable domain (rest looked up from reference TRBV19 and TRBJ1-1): DGGITQSPKYLFRKEGQNVTLSCEQNLNHDAMYWYRQDPGQGLRLIYYSQIVNDFQKGDIAEGYSVSREKKESFPLTVTSAQKNPTAFYLCASRTDSPNTEAFFGQGTRLTVV.

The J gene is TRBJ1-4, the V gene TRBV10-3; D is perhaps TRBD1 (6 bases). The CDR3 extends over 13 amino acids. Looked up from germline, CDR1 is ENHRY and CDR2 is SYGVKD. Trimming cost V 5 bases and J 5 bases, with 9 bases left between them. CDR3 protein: CAISIGGNEKLFF. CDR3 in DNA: TGTGCCATCAGTATAGGGGGGAATGAAAAACTGTTTTTT.

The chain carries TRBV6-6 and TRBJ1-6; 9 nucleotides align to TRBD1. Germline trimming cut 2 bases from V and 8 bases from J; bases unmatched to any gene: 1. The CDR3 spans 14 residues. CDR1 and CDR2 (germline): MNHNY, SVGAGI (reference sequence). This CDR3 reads CASSYGDRDSPLHF. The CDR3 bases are TGTGCCAGCAGTTACGGGGACAGGGATTCACCCCTCCACTTT.

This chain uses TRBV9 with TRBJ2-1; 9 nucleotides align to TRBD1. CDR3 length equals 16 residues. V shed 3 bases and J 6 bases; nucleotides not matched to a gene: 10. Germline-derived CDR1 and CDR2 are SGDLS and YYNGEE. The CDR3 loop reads CASSATGTGFPNEQFF. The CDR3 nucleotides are TGTGCCAGCAGCGCTACGGGGACAGGGTTCCCCAATGAGCAGTTCTTC.